The rows below give T cell receptor beta chains drawn from one sample of a study of blood T cell repertoires in COVID-19. The protocol was immunoSEQ multiplex PCR, while the TCRdb copy is restricted to in-frame clones and leaves out a portion. The table shows more than 250,000 clones, with around 88% occurring only once. Sequences were obtained from peripheral blood. Receptor source: a woman between 25 and 40 years old with COVID-19, enrolled during active disease. Each CDR3 is given with its conserved first and last residue. D genes are given only for firm matches.

j_call d_call cdr3_length v_call cdr3_aa
TRBJ1-5 TRBD1 15 TRBV19 CASSQMDRGDQPQHF
TRBJ2-1 NA 11 TRBV19 CASSILGEQFF
TRBJ1-2 TRBD1 16 TRBV11-2 CASSSTWGQSTYGYTF
TRBJ2-2 NA 15 TRBV4-1 CASRRPGAGTGELFF
TRBJ2-2 NA 13 TRBV28 CASSRGNTGELFF
TRBJ1-2 TRBD1 13 TRBV6-6 CASSRDRDYGYTF
TRBJ1-1 TRBD1 15 TRBV5-5 CASWTGWQVDTEAFF
TRBJ2-3 TRBD1 16 TRBV18 CASSRNGGQGGDTQYF
TRBJ2-7 TRBD1 17 TRBV2 CASYPLLTRTGEGEQYF
TRBJ1-1 NA 16 TRBV9 CASSGIQVGRGTEAFF
TRBJ1-5 NA 14 TRBV19 CASSIRTDNQPQHF
TRBJ2-1 TRBD1 15 TRBV4-3 CASSQIGTVYNEQFF
TRBJ2-5 TRBD2 17 TRBV11-3 CASSFGLAGGYQETQYF
TRBJ1-6 NA 17 TRBV27 CASSPRGGSSYNSPLHF
TRBJ1-2 NA 12 TRBV28 CAGGAQGYGYTF
TRBJ2-7 NA 13 TRBV29-1 CSVRLDYSYEQYF
TRBJ2-3 NA 14 TRBV7-9 CASSPSSSTDTQYF
TRBJ1-1 TRBD1 15 TRBV11-2 CASSLGKGQGSEAFF
TRBJ2-4 NA 15 TRBV5-1 CASSPGVDRAYIQYF
TRBJ1-2 NA 14 TRBV14 CASSRTAWTYGYTF
TRBJ2-1 NA 16 TRBV21-1 CASSKVERGTYNEQFF
TRBJ1-5 TRBD1 14 TRBV5-5 CASSAGQRNQPQHF
TRBJ2-1 TRBD1 14 TRBV13 CASMPRGIDNEQFF
TRBJ1-4 NA 13 TRBV3-1/TRBV3-2 CASSQGISEKLFF
TRBJ1-2 NA 12 TRBV28 CASSTGERGYTF
TRBJ1-2 NA 12 TRBV2 CASTGQGYGYTF
TRBJ2-3 TRBD1 15 TRBV5-8 CASIWAGGPTDTQYF
TRBJ2-7 TRBD1 14 TRBV5-1 CASSYRDSSYEQYF
TRBJ2-3 TRBD1 16 TRBV18 CASSPTAGGGTDTQYF
TRBJ2-7 NA 15 TRBV2 CASQTGGQSTYEQYF
TRBJ1-4 NA 16 TRBV4-3 CASSQDVAAGGEKLFF
TRBJ1-3 TRBD1 16 TRBV19 CASSIVGQGSGNTIYF
TRBJ1-3 NA 13 TRBV14 CASSQWGGNTIYF
TRBJ2-3 NA 14 TRBV3-1/TRBV3-2 CASSGTVSFDTQYF
TRBJ1-3 NA 17 TRBV29-1 CSVEDHEGGISGNTIYF
TRBJ2-6 NA 14 TRBV14 CASSQNIRANVLTF
TRBJ2-2 NA 16 TRBV10-1 CASSEWAGPTTGELFF
TRBJ1-6 NA 15 TRBV7-9 CASSLSRGSGSPLHF
TRBJ2-5 TRBD2 13 TRBV9 CASSVVAGQTQYF
TRBJ2-5 TRBD2 15 TRBV6-1 CASSEEGLALETQYF
TRBJ2-5 NA 14 TRBV3-1/TRBV3-2 CASSPRRGQETQYF
TRBJ1-5 TRBD1 16 TRBV27 CASSSSQGRINQPQHF
TRBJ1-1 TRBD1 14 TRBV6-5 CASSPDRDYTEAFF
TRBJ2-7 NA 11 TRBV7-9 CASSRGIREYF
TRBJ2-5 TRBD1 15 TRBV5-6 CASSSPTGGKETQYF
TRBJ2-7 TRBD1 13 TRBV2 CATQGGSAYEQYF
TRBJ1-1 NA 15 TRBV10-3 CAISESGTPNTEAFF
TRBJ1-1 NA 17 TRBV4-1 CASSQVYRGGMNTEAFF
TRBJ2-5 TRBD1 15 TRBV19 CASSMTGTVIQTQYF